A selection of T cell receptor beta chains follows, all from one sample in a study of response to subunit inactivated influenza vaccine. Each CDR3 protein gets one entry after TCRdb re-called the RT-PCR reads with MiXCR. In the table there are about 300,000 distinct CDR3 sequences, 20% to 25% of which are singletons. This specimen was PBMCs from blood, taken 21 months after vaccination. The source is a man aged 50 to 75 who received an inactivated influenza vaccine. The CDR3 runs from the conserved cysteine through the conserved F or W. D genes are given only for firm matches. Clone size is shown for a subset of rows, as once, few, many or a class of expanded clone.

D,V,size,J,CDR3,DNA
.,TRBV4-2,many,TRBJ1-2,CASSQDGGAYGYTF,TGTGCCAGCAGCCAAGACGGGGGGGCGTATGGCTACACCTTC
.,TRBV11-2,.,TRBJ1-1,CASSLDITQAPLNTEAFF,TGTGCCAGCAGCTTAGATATAACCCAGGCGCCCTTGAACACTGAAGCTTTCTTT
.,TRBV14,few,TRBJ2-2,CASSQDSGRFTGELFF,TGTGCCAGCAGCCAAGACTCGGGACGGTTCACCGGGGAGCTGTTTTTT
.,TRBV11-2,.,TRBJ1-2,CASSLGEGANYGYTF,TGTGCCAGCAGCTTAGGAGAGGGGGCTAACTATGGCTACACCTTC
.,TRBV28,.,TRBJ2-2,CASSPTSLENTGELFF,TGTGCCAGCAGTCCTACTAGCCTCGAAAACACCGGGGAGCTGTTTTTT
TRBD1,TRBV7-9,.,TRBJ1-2,CASSPPRGVGSYGYTF,TGTGCCAGCAGCCCCCCCAGGGGGGTAGGAAGCTATGGCTACACCTTC
TRBD1,TRBV6-1,.,TRBJ1-4,CASTQETGRRANEKLFF,TGTGCCAGCACTCAGGAGACAGGGAGGAGGGCTAATGAAAAACTGTTTTTT
TRBD1,TRBV29-1,few,TRBJ1-2,CSVALQGATYGYTF,TGCAGCGTCGCTTTACAGGGGGCCACCTATGGCTACACCTTC
TRBD1,TRBV7-9,few,TRBJ1-1,CASSPGQGLEAFF,TGTGCCAGCAGCCCCGGACAGGGTCTAGAAGCTTTCTTT
TRBD1,TRBV18,few,TRBJ1-1,CASSPDRTLTGSDTFF,TGTGCCAGCTCACCCGATAGGACGTTGACAGGGTCTGATACTTTCTTT
.,TRBV7-6,.,TRBJ2-2,CASVKETTGELFF,TGTGCCAGCGTGAAGGAGACCACCGGGGAGCTGTTTTTT
.,TRBV12-3/TRBV12-4,few,TRBJ1-5,CASSFGGRQPQHF,TGTGCCAGCAGTTTCGGGGGTCGCCAGCCCCAGCATTTT
.,TRBV5-6,.,TRBJ1-2,CASSPDPDTHPYYGYTF,TGTGCCAGCAGCCCGGACCCGGACACCCACCCGTACTATGGCTACACCTTC
TRBD1,TRBV6-1,few,TRBJ1-3,CASRKKGTGDGNTIYF,TGTGCCAGCAGAAAGAAGGGGACAGGGGATGGAAACACCATATATTTT
.,TRBV6-2/TRBV6-3,few,TRBJ1-3,CASIQGPGNTIYF,TGTGCCAGCATCCAGGGACCTGGAAACACCATATATTTT
.,TRBV20-1,.,TRBJ2-2,CSASSGGAAGELFF,TGCAGTGCTAGTTCCGGGGGCGCCGCCGGGGAGCTGTTTTTT
.,TRBV2,.,TRBJ1-2,CASSSSLGGYGYTF,TGTGCCAGCAGTAGCTCGTTGGGCGGCTATGGCTACACCTTC
.,TRBV27,.,TRBJ2-5,CASRGGRGRGTQYF,TGTGCCAGCAGAGGAGGCAGGGGAAGGGGGACCCAGTACTTC
.,TRBV2,few,TRBJ2-4,CATKSPDRRTNIQYF,TGTGCCACCAAATCACCGGACAGAAGAACAAACATTCAGTACTTC
.,TRBV7-2,.,TRBJ1-4,CASSDGGMGTNEKLFF,TGTGCCAGCAGCGACGGAGGGATGGGAACTAATGAAAAACTGTTTTTT
.,TRBV20-1,few,TRBJ1-1,CSAYALQGSTEAFF,TGCAGTGCCTATGCCCTACAGGGAAGCACTGAAGCTTTCTTT
.,TRBV20-1,.,TRBJ1-2,CSARSGYGYTF,TGCAGTGCACGTTCAGGGTATGGCTACACCTTC
.,TRBV4-3,few,TRBJ2-5,CASSQDPDSEETQYF,TGCGCCAGCAGCCAAGATCCGGATTCGGAGGAGACCCAGTACTTC
.,TRBV4-2,.,TRBJ1-6,CASKQGPGSPLHF,TGTGCCAGTAAACAGGGCCCGGGTTCACCCCTCCACTTT
.,TRBV7-2,few,TRBJ2-3,CASSLYLGPRTDTQYF,TGTGCCAGCAGCTTATATTTAGGGCCTAGGACAGATACGCAGTATTTT
.,TRBV6-1,few,TRBJ1-6,CASSDRGVYNSPLHF,TGTGCCAGCAGTGACAGGGGAGTTTATAATTCACCCCTCCACTTT
TRBD1,TRBV20-1,few,TRBJ1-5,CSATSGTDFGQPQHF,TGCAGTGCAACATCCGGGACAGACTTTGGTCAGCCCCAGCATTTT
.,TRBV28,once,TRBJ2-2,CASSPLGQSNTGELFF,TGTGCCAGCAGTCCTCTAGGACAGTCGAACACCGGGGAGCTGTTTTTT
TRBD1,TRBV12-3/TRBV12-4,few,TRBJ1-2,CASSLAPGTGGDYGYTF,TGTGCCAGCAGTTTAGCGCCCGGGACAGGGGGCGATTATGGCTACACCTTC
.,TRBV4-2,.,TRBJ1-4,CASSQEGVSEKLFF,TGTGCCAGCAGCCAAGAAGGGGTTAGCGAAAAACTGTTTTTT
TRBD1,TRBV12-3/TRBV12-4,.,TRBJ1-3,CASRRQGLGSGNTIYF,TGTGCCAGCAGGCGACAGGGACTAGGATCTGGAAACACCATATATTTT